This entry lists 26 T cell receptor beta chains sequenced from one sample in a study of beta chain features in type 1 diabetes. TCRB transcripts that were expressed got sequenced, as all of the isolated RNA had been reverse transcribed. TCRdb's copy holds only in-frame clones and misses some; the assay was immunoSEQ multiplex PCR. The table has fewer than 500,000 clones, 14% seen once. The sample consisted of naive CD4+ T cells from blood. The receptors derive from a man younger than 40 in good health.

V is TRBV10-3 and J is TRBJ2-7; a possible D gene is TRBD2 (5 bases). With 0 bases removed from V and 2 bases from J, the gap between germline ends came to 11 bases. Germline V lookup: CDR1 ENHRY, CDR2 SYGVKD. The CDR3 loop spans 15 amino acids. CDR3 DNA sequence: TGTGCCATCAGTGAGTCGAGGAGCGGCACCTACGAGCAGTACGTC. It specifies CAISESRSGTYEQYV.

This clone occurred a few times. The rearrangement joins TRBV5-6 to TRBJ2-5; TRBD1 agrees at 8 bases. The CDR3 covers 14 residues. Germline loops: CDR1 SGHDT, CDR2 YYEEEE. The V gene end was trimmed by 6 bases and the J gene end by 7 bases; junction bases not matched to a gene: 11. The CDR3 DNA reads as TGTGCCAGCAACGAGGGACAGGTCGGAGGGACCCAGTACTTC. It yields the protein CASNEGQVGGTQYF.

The chain couples TRBV5-4 to TRBJ2-3; D gene ambiguous. CDR3 size: 12 residues. Germline CDR1 reads SGHNT; CDR2 reads YYREEE (reference sequence). V lost 4 bases and J 6 bases, leaving 9 bases between the germline ends. CDR3 DNA sequence: TGTGCCAGCAGCCAGAGATCGGATACGCAGTATTTT. Its translation: CASSQRSDTQYF.

The table lists this clone with a few counts. The chain carries TRBV7-2 and TRBJ2-1; 8 bases align to TRBD2. The CDR3 consists of 14 residues. Germline V gene lookup returns CDR1 SGHTA and CDR2 FQGNSA. J gave up 8 bases and V 9 bases, and 12 bases lay outside the gene matches. The CDR3, as DNA: TGTGCCAGTAGACCTCCGGGGGGGGCCGATGAGCAGTTCTTC. Translation gives CASRPPGGADEQFF.

This clone was observed a few times. V is TRBV30 and J is TRBJ1-3, with unresolved D. This CDR3 contains 13 residues. Germline V CDR1 and CDR2: GTSNPN, SVGIG (reference sequence). V lost 0 bases, J lost 3 bases, and 6 bases lay in between. Here the CDR3 DNA reads TGTGCCTGGAGTGTGTCTAATGGAAACACCATATATTTT. Protein sequence: CAWSVSNGNTIYF.

This clone was seen more than once but under ten times. The chain couples TRBV7-9 to TRBJ1-4; D remains unclear. CDR1 and CDR2 (germline): SEHNR, FQNEAQ (reference sequence). With 7 bases removed from V and 7 bases from J, the gap between germline ends came to 13 bases. The CDR3 runs to 13 residues. CDR3 residues: CASNYNLGEKLFF. The CDR3 DNA sequence: TGTGCCAGCAACTACAATCTAGGTGAAAAACTGTTTTTT.

The chain is built from TRBV14 and TRBJ2-5; the D gene is possibly TRBD2 (5 bases). Trimming removed 5 bases at V and 2 bases at J, with 15 bases between. The CDR3 consists of 15 residues. CDR1 SGHDN and CDR2 FVKESK come from the germline V gene. The CDR3 DNA sequence: TGTGCCAGCAGCGTACGTTCGGGAACACAAGAGACCCAGTACTTC. Its translation: CASSVRSGTQETQYF.

This clone was found a few times. This sequence joins TRBV13 and TRBJ1-2; D may be TRBD1 (5 bases). From germline, CDR1 is PRHDT and CDR2 FYEKMQ (reference sequence). V lost 5 bases to trimming and J lost 1 base, with 8 bases between them. The length of the CDR3 is 13 residues. The CDR3 loop is CASSNQGNYGYTF. The CDR3 bases are TGTGCCAGCAGCAACCAGGGTAACTATGGCTACACCTTC.

This clone was counted between two and nine times. The V gene is TRBV5-4, the J gene TRBJ2-5, with no clear D. CDR1 and CDR2 from the germline V gene are SGHNT and YYREEE (reference sequence). The germline V and J ends were trimmed by 1 base and 2 bases, with 12 bases remaining between them. This CDR3 comprises 15 residues. CDR3 amino acids: CASSLNTVTQETQYF. The CDR3 DNA reads as TGTGCCAGCAGCTTGAATACGGTGACACAAGAGACCCAGTACTTC.

This clone was picked up a small number of times. The chain is built from TRBV2 and TRBJ2-1; a weak D match, TRBD2 (5 bases). Germline V lookup: CDR1 SNHLY, CDR2 FYNNEI. Trimming removed 4 bases at V and 9 bases at J, with 13 bases between. This CDR3 spans 13 amino acids. CDR3 region: CASSAGGVGEQFF. CDR3 in DNA: TGTGCCAGCAGTGCCGGAGGTGTAGGTGAGCAGTTCTTC.

The chain carries TRBV18 and TRBJ1-2; maybe TRBD1 (5 bases). Trimming removed 3 bases from V and 4 bases from J, with 12 bases in between. Looked up from germline, CDR1 is KGHSH and CDR2 is LQKENI. There are 14 residues in the CDR3. The CDR3 here is CASSPMAGTYGYTF. In DNA, the CDR3 is TGTGCCAGCTCACCCATGGCAGGGACCTATGGCTACACCTTC.

This clone was seen only a few times. J is TRBJ2-1 and V is TRBV9, with TRBD2 as a possible D gene (6 bases). This CDR3 is 20 amino acids long. Trimming removed 0 bases from V and 1 base from J, with 23 bases in between. Germline CDR1 and CDR2: SGDLS and YYNGEE. The CDR3 region has the DNA TGTGCCAGCAGCGTAGCAATCGCTCAACTGCGGGGCATATCCTACAATGAGCAGTTCTTC. It specifies CASSVAIAQLRGISYNEQFF.

CDR3 loop: CSVGRVNEQFF. CDR3 DNA: TGCAGCGTTGGCAGGGTAAATGAGCAGTTCTTC. This chain connects TRBV29-1 to TRBJ2-1, with D possibly being TRBD1 (5 bases). Germline loops: CDR1 SQVTM, CDR2 ANQGSEA. The germline V and J ends were trimmed by 4 bases and 7 bases, with 8 bases remaining between them. This CDR3 contains 11 residues.

This clone was found a few times. This chain joins TRBV14 and TRBJ1-2; D is perhaps TRBD1 (6 bases). Germline CDR1 reads SGHDN; CDR2 reads FVKESK. The CDR3 runs to 15 residues. The V end lost 0 bases, the J end lost 8 bases, and 16 bases lay between the germline ends. The DNA of the CDR3 is TGTGCCAGCAGCCAAGATACGGGAGGGGGATACGGCTACACCTTC. Amino acid sequence: CASSQDTGGGYGYTF.

This clone has just a few counts. V and J are TRBV28 and TRBJ1-1; D ambiguous. In germline, CDR1 is MDHEN, CDR2 SYDVKM. Trimming pared 8 bases from V and 7 bases from J, leaving 14 bases between. CDR3 length equals 12 residues. CDR3 nucleotide sequence: TGTGCCAGCGGTTGGGGTGGGAGTGAAGCTTTCTTT. Protein product: CASGWGGSEAFF.

This clone was seen a few times. CDR3 DNA: TGCAGCTGCGGGGGGGATCCTCTACAAGGCTACACCTTC. Amino acid sequence: CSCGGDPLQGYTF. The chain has TRBV29-1 and TRBJ1-2, with D possibly matching TRBD1 (5 bases). This CDR3 is 13 amino acids long. V was pared by 8 bases and J by 8 bases, with 21 bases between. Germline CDR1 is SQVTM and CDR2 is ANQGSEA.

V usage is TRBV15 and J usage is TRBJ2-3; D gene uncertain. The length of the CDR3 is 13 residues. V was clipped by 5 bases and J by 2 bases, with 8 bases between them. CDR1 LNHNV and CDR2 YYDKDF come from the germline V gene (reference sequence). CDR3: CATSRQNTDTQYF. Here the CDR3 DNA reads TGTGCCACCAGCCGGCAAAACACAGATACGCAGTATTTT.

The chain combines TRBV5-1 with TRBJ2-2; D is undetermined. The CDR3 extends over 10 amino acids. Trimming left V 5 bases short and J 5 bases short, with 1 base between. Germline V lookup: CDR1 SGHRS, CDR2 YFSETQ. The CDR3 loop reads CASSTGELFF. The CDR3 region has the DNA TGCGCCAGCAGTACCGGGGAGCTGTTTTTT.

A word on this clone: This same CDR3 is encoded by further DNA sequences in the sample. The gene calls are TRBV7-9 and TRBJ1-1; D is possibly TRBD1 (6 bases). Per germline, CDR1 SEHNR and CDR2 FQNEAQ (reference sequence). Trimming stripped 1 base from V and 1 base from J, with 7 bases between. The CDR3 runs to 14 residues. The CDR3 DNA reads TGTGCCAGCAGCTTAGGGGGACAGAACACTGAAGCTTTCTTT. This codes for CASSLGGQNTEAFF. Drawing the rest from reference TRBV7-9 and TRBJ1-1, the complete variable domain is DTGVSQNPRHKITKRGQNVTFRCDPISEHNRLYWYRQTLGQGPEFLTYFQNEAQLEKSRLLSDRFSAERPKGSFSTLEIQRTEQGDSAMYLCASSLGGQNTEAFFGQGTRLTVV.

V gene TRBV5-6 combines with J gene TRBJ2-7; 10 nucleotides align to TRBD2. The J segment lost 2 bases and the V segment lost 5 bases, leaving 10 bases of the junction unmatched. The CDR3 is 16 amino acids. The germline V gene encodes CDR1 SGHDT and CDR2 YYEEEE. The CDR3 DNA is TGTGCCAGCAGATTTACCGGGACTAGCGACGCCTACGAGCAGTACGTC. The encoded protein is CASRFTGTSDAYEQYV.

This clone came up a few times. V is TRBV5-4 and J is TRBJ2-3; no clear D. The germline CDR1 and CDR2 sequences are SGHNT and YYREEE (reference sequence). V dropped 4 bases and J dropped 1 base, with 4 bases sitting between them. This CDR3 has 12 residues. CDR3 bases: TGTGCCAGCAGCAGCGGCACAGATACGCAGTATTTT. Translating it yields CASSSGTDTQYF.

This sequence joins TRBV11-3 and TRBJ2-3; 12 nucleotides align to TRBD1. The germline CDR1 and CDR2 sequences are SGHNT and YENEEA. The CDR3 consists of 16 residues. V dropped 4 bases and J dropped 3; count of bases not matched to a gene: 5. CDR3 protein: CASSSGQGAGTDTQYF. Written as DNA, the CDR3 is TGTGCCAGCAGCTCGGGACAGGGGGCAGGAACAGATACGCAGTATTTT.

As regards this clone: Distinct nucleotide sequences in the sample also encode this CDR3. V gene TRBV4-2 combines with J gene TRBJ2-1, with TRBD2 matching over 11 bases. Trimming at V came to 3 bases and at J to 5 bases, leaving 3 bases not matched to a gene. The CDR3 sequence is 15 residues long. Germline V gene lookup returns CDR1 LGHNA and CDR2 YNFKEQ. CDR3 in amino acids: CASSQGTSGDNEQFF. The CDR3 DNA reads as TGTGCCAGCAGCCAGGGGACTAGCGGAGACAATGAGCAGTTCTTC.

This clone was picked up a small number of times. The V and J genes are TRBV2 and TRBJ2-7; maybe TRBD1 (6 bases). The length of the CDR3 is 14 residues. V lost 1 base and J 3 bases, leaving 10 bases between the germline ends. The germline gives CDR1 SNHLY, CDR2 FYNNEI. CDR3 bases: TGTGCCAGCAGTGAAGGAGGGGGACACTACGAGCAGTACGTC. It codes for CASSEGGGHYEQYV.

This clone was recorded at least ten times. CDR3 in amino acids: CATSRVTEYNEQFF. CDR3 in DNA: TGTGCCACCAGCAGAGTTACGGAATACAATGAGCAGTTCTTC. The V gene is TRBV15, the J gene TRBJ2-1; D not certain. The CDR3 has 14 amino acids. V was cut by 1 base and J by 4 bases, with 8 bases left in between. The germline V gene encodes CDR1 LNHNV and CDR2 YYDKDF (reference sequence).

This CDR3 reads CASSQVASHNEQFF. Here the CDR3 DNA reads TGTGCCAGCAGCCAAGTGGCCAGCCACAATGAGCAGTTCTTC. The chain joins TRBV14 to TRBJ2-1; D is unclear. The V and J ends lost 1 base and 5 bases respectively, with 9 bases between them. Germline V gene data show CDR1 as SGHDN and CDR2 as FVKESK. This CDR3 is 14 amino acids long.